The TCR beta chain under discussion was sequenced for a study of T cells after yellow fever vaccination. Study-level results: CD4 and CD8 compartments shared a small share of clonotypes. At around 95% for CD4 and approximately 88% for CD8, most primary-vaccination clones showed up again after the booster.

Universal primer sites and UMIs were introduced during 5'RACE template-switching synthesis of TCR cDNA. MiXCR, applied by TCRdb to the 5' RACE reads, yields one record per CDR3 protein. The sample consists of over 250,000 distinct CDR3 sequences, 4.1% of them appearing once. As for this clonotype: The antigen remains undetermined.

The V gene end was trimmed by 6 bases and the J gene end by 3 bases; junction bases not matched to a gene: 4. CDR1 and CDR2 (germline): SQVTM, ANQGSEA. The CDR3 spans 14 residues. Sequencing was performed on PBMCs, taken 5 days after the yellow fever booster vaccination. This clonotype originated in a young man who received the YFV17D yellow fever vaccine. The chain links TRBV29-1 to TRBJ2-3; TRBD2 agrees at 12 bases. This CDR3 is CSVRLAGETDTQYF. The CDR3 nucleotides are TGCAGCGTCCGACTAGCGGGGGAGACAGATACGCAGTATTTT.